The clone carrying this T cell receptor (beta chain) was seen only a few times. Its cognate antigen is unknown. The entry originates in a study of shared clonotypes between healthy human individuals. Study summary: Per donor, CD8 memory used one plate, CD8 naive used two, CD4 memory used three and CD4 naive used three. General observations from the study: Donor scarcity curtailed the genetic and exposure-history diversity represented herein. Clonotypes shared by all four sorted-subset donors had higher generation probabilities than non-shared clonotypes.

Genomic DNA of every subset was divided equally among multiple immunoSEQ plates. TCRdb's copy holds only in-frame clones and misses some; the assay was immunoSEQ multiplex PCR. The table has fewer than 1.4 million clones, approximately 78% seen once. The CDR3 loop spans 14 amino acids. CDR1 is SGHTA and CDR2 is FQGTGA in the germline V gene. V dropped 5 bases and J dropped 2; count of bases not matched to a gene: 6. This chain uses TRBV7-3 with TRBJ2-7, with 7 nucleotides matching TRBD2. The source is a man aged 18 to 30 in good health. Some clones in this sample may be carry-over from other donors' samples. Material for sequencing was memory CD4+ T cells from PBMCs. Subset in this sample: CD45RA-negative fraction. The CDR3 bases are TGTGCCAGCAGCCTTGGACTAGGCCCCTACGAGCAGTACTTC. Translated, it gives CASSLGLGPYEQYF.